One sample yielded the 13 T cell receptor beta chains listed below, sequenced in a study of OX40 agonist ivuxolimab in advanced cancers. Only in-frame clones appear in the TCRdb table, and some are missing; sequencing was by immunoSEQ multiplex PCR. The data contain about 29,000 clones, around 90% of them singletons. The material was CD4+ or CD8+ T cells sorted from blood, obtained in a trial of the OX40 agonist ivuxolimab. The receptors come from an adult with an advanced solid tumor such as melanoma, head and neck, liver or kidney cancer.

The rearrangement uses TRBV5-1 and TRBJ2-7; D may correspond to TRBD1 or TRBD2 (7 bases each). CDR1 and CDR2 (germline): SGHRS, YFSETQ. The CDR3 is made up of 18 amino acids. Trimming pared 4 bases from V and 3 bases from J, leaving 26 bases between. The chain's CDR3 is CASSLKVGETGTIYEQYF. CDR3 in DNA: TGCGCCAGCAGCCTCAAGGTGGGGGAGACAGGGACTATCTACGAGCAGTACTTC.

This chain links TRBV5-1 with TRBJ2-7; 9 bases match TRBD1. CDR3 length: 16 amino acids. The V gene's germline CDR1 is SGHRS and CDR2 YFSETQ. V dropped 4 bases and J dropped 2; count of bases not matched to a gene: 10. This chain's CDR3 is CASSVRWTGEPYEQYF. As DNA, the CDR3 is TGCGCCAGCAGCGTCCGTTGGACAGGGGAACCCTACGAGCAGTACTTC.

The J gene is TRBJ2-2, the V gene TRBV4-1; 9 nucleotides line up with TRBD2. Unmatched junction bases numbered 8, after V lost 2 bases and J lost 7 bases. In germline, CDR1 is MGHRA, CDR2 YSYEKL. There are 16 residues in the CDR3. The CDR3 DNA is TGCGCCAGCAGCCAATTCAGCGGGGGGTCGAGCGGGGAGCTGTTTTTT. The encoded protein is CASSQFSGGSSGELFF.

J is TRBJ2-7 and V is TRBV5-8, with a tentative D call TRBD2 (6 bases). Germline V gene data show CDR1 as SGHTS and CDR2 as YDEGEE. V was pared by 4 bases and J by 10 bases, with 12 bases between. This CDR3 is 11 amino acids long. CDR3 sequence reads: CASSRPGLQYF. Here the CDR3 DNA reads TGTGCCAGCAGCCGTCCGGGACTCCAGTACTTC.

This sequence joins TRBV5-6 and TRBJ2-5; D is uncertain. Per germline, CDR1 SGHDT and CDR2 YYEEEE. Trimming took off 2 bases at V and 5 bases at J, with 10 bases between the two ends. The CDR3 is made up of 13 amino acids. CDR3 sequence reads: CASSLRTAETQYF. In DNA form, the CDR3 reads TGTGCCAGCAGCTTACGAACAGCGGAGACCCAGTACTTC.

The rearrangement uses TRBV2 and TRBJ1-5; D perhaps matches TRBD1 (5 bases). The germline gives CDR1 SNHLY, CDR2 FYNNEI. The CDR3 is 15 amino acids. Trimming pared 7 bases from V and 3 bases from J, leaving 16 bases between. The CDR3 spells CASTDRGAPNQPQHF. The CDR3 bases are TGTGCCAGCACCGACAGAGGGGCCCCCAATCAGCCCCAGCATTTT.

The CDR3 loop reads CASSEAGGQPQHF. The CDR3 nucleotides read TGTGCCAGCAGTGAAGCCGGGGGTCAGCCCCAGCATTTT. This chain links TRBV6-5 with TRBJ1-5, with D possibly matching TRBD1 (5 bases). Trimming stripped 5 bases from V and 6 bases from J, with 11 bases between. This CDR3 comprises 13 residues. CDR1 is MNHEY and CDR2 is SVGAGI in the germline V gene.

The chain joins TRBV4-1 to TRBJ2-7; tentative D call: TRBD2 (5 bases). Germline V CDR1 and CDR2: MGHRA, YSYEKL. The CDR3 is 13 residues long. V was cut by 1 base and J by 5 bases, with 9 bases left in between. The CDR3 is CASSQARSDEQYF. The DNA of the CDR3 is TGCGCCAGCAGCCAAGCCCGTAGCGACGAGCAGTACTTC.

The chain couples TRBV2 to TRBJ2-3; D remains ambiguous. The germline V gene encodes CDR1 SNHLY and CDR2 FYNNEI. The CDR3 sequence is 16 residues long. V was trimmed by 6 bases and J by 4 bases, leaving 20 bases between them. CDR3 sequence reads: CASSLFGLSGSDTQYF. The CDR3 DNA is TGTGCCAGCAGCTTATTTGGGCTAAGTGGTTCAGATACGCAGTATTTT.

This clone was recorded only once. V usage is TRBV7-9 and J usage is TRBJ2-7; unclear D gene. Germline CDR1 SEHNR, CDR2 FQNEAQ (reference sequence). Trimming cost V 0 bases and J 2 bases, with 2 bases left between them. The CDR3 length is 12 residues. The CDR3 coding sequence is TGTGCCAGCAGCTTAGCGGCCTACGAGCAGTACTTC. Translation: CASSLAAYEQYF.

V is TRBV6-5 and J is TRBJ1-1; no definite D call. CDR1 is MNHEY, CDR2 SVGAGI, per germline. The CDR3 covers 12 residues. Deletions cut 2 bases from V and 8 bases from J, with 9 bases between. The CDR3 loop reads CASSYPTQEAFF. Written as DNA, the CDR3 is TGTGCCAGCAGTTACCCGACACAAGAAGCTTTCTTT.

The chain uses TRBV11-2 and TRBJ2-7; the match to TRBD2 covers 10 bases. V was pared by 4 bases and J by 0 bases, with 9 bases of the junction left unmatched. The CDR3 consists of 17 residues. Per germline, CDR1 SGHAT and CDR2 FQNNGV. Here the CDR3 DNA reads TGTGCCAGCAGCTCTCGGACTAGCGGACAAATCTCCTACGAGCAGTACTTC. As protein: CASSSRTSGQISYEQYF. The complete variable domain, with remaining parts taken from reference TRBV11-2 and TRBJ2-7, reads EAGVAQSPRYKIIEKRQSVAFWCNPISGHATLYWYQQILGQGPKLLIQFQNNGVVDDSQLPKDRFSAERLKGVDSTLKIQPAKLEDSAVYLCASSSRTSGQISYEQYFGPGTRLTVT.

The rearrangement links TRBV7-6 to TRBJ1-6; D is ambiguous. Germline V CDR1 and CDR2: SGHVS, FNYEAQ. The CDR3 has 14 amino acids. The V end lost 5 bases, the J end lost 4 bases, and 9 bases lay between the germline ends. The CDR3 protein is CASSRSGYNSPLHF. CDR3 nucleotides: TGTGCCAGCAGCAGGAGCGGTTATAATTCACCCCTCCACTTT.